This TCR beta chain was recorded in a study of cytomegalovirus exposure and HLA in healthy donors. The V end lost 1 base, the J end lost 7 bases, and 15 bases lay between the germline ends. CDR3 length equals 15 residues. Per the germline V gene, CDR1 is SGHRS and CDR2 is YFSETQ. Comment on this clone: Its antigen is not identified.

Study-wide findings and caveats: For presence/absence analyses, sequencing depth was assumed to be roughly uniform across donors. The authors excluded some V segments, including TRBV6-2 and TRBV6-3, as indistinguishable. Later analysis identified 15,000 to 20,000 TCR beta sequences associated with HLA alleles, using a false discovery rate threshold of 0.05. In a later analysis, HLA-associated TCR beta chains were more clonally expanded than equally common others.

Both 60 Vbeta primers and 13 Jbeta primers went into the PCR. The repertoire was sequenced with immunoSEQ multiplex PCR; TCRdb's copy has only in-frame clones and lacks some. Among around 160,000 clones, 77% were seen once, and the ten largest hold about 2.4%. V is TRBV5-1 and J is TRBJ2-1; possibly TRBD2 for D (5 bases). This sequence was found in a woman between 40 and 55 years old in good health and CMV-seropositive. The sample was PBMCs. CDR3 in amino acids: CASSLPASRNNEQFF. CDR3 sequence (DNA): TGCGCCAGCAGCTTGCCGGCTAGCAGAAATAATGAGCAGTTCTTC.